Reported below is one TCR beta chain. The antigen remains unidentified. TCRdb's copy holds only in-frame clones and misses some; the assay was immunoSEQ multiplex PCR. Of 350,000 to 600,000 clones in the sample, roughly nine tenths are singletons; the top ten hold 1.5% to 2%. This sample stems from a study of Ad26.COV2.S vaccination and SARS-CoV-2 variants. Study conclusions and caveats: Greater spike-specific TCR breadth was seen in vaccine recipients than in placebo recipients. Vaccinees and placebo recipients showed similar non-spike TCR breadth.

The treatment denotes: around 19 received Ad26.COV2.S at low or high dose, single or two shots; about 5 received placebo; per-sample allocation not given. The investigators took samples on day 63 after the first vaccine or placebo injection. A Boston adult aged 18-55 years was the donor. An Ad26 vector expressing Wuhan-strain SARS-CoV-2 spike served as the vaccine. From germline, CDR1 is LNHNV and CDR2 YYDKDF (reference sequence). Trimming removed 4 bases from V and 5 bases from J; junction bases left unmatched: 4. The CDR3 runs to 15 residues. This chain connects TRBV15 to TRBJ2-1; 11 bases match TRBD2. The sequenced sample was peripheral blood, obtained in a trial of Ad26.COV2.S vaccine versus placebo. This receptor was obtained from a person aged 18 to 65 who received the Ad26.COV2.S COVID-19 vaccine or a placebo. The CDR3 sequence is CATSKGLAENNEQFF. In DNA form, the CDR3 reads TGTGCCACCAGCAAGGGACTAGCGGAAAACAATGAGCAGTTCTTC.